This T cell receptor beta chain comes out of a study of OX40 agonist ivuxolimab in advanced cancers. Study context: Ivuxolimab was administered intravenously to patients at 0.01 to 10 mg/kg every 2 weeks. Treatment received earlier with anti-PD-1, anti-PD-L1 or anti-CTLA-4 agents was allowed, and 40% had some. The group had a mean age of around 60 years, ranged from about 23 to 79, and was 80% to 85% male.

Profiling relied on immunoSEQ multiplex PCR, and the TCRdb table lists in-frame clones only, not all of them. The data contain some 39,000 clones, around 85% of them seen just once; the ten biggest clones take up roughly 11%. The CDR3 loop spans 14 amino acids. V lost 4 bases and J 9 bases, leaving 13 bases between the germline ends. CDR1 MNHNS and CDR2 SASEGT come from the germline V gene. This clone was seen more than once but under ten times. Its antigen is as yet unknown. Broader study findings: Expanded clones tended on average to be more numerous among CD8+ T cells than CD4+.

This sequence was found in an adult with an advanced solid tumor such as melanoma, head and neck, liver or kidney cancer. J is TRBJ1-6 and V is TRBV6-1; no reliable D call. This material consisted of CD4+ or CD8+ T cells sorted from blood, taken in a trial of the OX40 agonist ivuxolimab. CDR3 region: CASSVITVSSPLHF. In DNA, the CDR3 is TGTGCCAGCAGTGTAATTACGGTCTCTTCACCCCTCCACTTT.